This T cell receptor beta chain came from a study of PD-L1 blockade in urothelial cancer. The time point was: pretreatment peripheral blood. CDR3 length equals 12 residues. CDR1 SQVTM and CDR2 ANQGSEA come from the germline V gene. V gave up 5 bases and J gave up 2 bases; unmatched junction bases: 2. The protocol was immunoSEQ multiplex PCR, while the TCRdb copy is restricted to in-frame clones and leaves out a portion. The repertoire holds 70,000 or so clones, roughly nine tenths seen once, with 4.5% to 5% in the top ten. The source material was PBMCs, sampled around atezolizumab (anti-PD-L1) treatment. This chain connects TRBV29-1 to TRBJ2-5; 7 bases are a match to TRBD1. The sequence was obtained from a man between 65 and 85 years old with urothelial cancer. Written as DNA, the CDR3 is TGCAGCGTTCAACAGGGGCAAGAGACCCAGTACTTC. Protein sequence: CSVQQGQETQYF.